The source of this T cell receptor (beta chain) is a study of T cells after posttransplantation cyclophosphamide. Whole-study results and caveats: Donor CD8+ memory clones often dominated recipient blood repertoires at later times. Skin or GI-infiltrating T cells shared few TRB sequences with blood. TRB clonality was highly associated with recipient CMV seropositivity and reactivation.

On the day of bone marrow donation, the related graft donor provided peripheral blood. This table comes from immunoSEQ multiplex PCR, and its TCRdb copy is limited to in-frame clones, with some not included. This sample carries tens of thousands of clones and no singletons, and around 3% goes to the top ten. This CDR3 spans 15 amino acids. Germline V gene sequence: CDR1 SGHVS, CDR2 FNYEAQ. Trimming shortened V by 2 bases and J by 6 bases, and 17 bases separated the two germline ends. The table lists this clone with many counts. Its matching antigen is unknown. Sequenced input: PBMCs. The chain recombines TRBV7-6 with TRBJ2-7; the D gene is possibly TRBD1 (6 bases). This clonotype originated in a woman in her sixties or seventies in good health, CMV-negative, and a related stem cell transplant donor. CDR3 bases: TGTGCCAGCAGCTTAACACAGGGCCATTCTGGCGAGCAGTACTTC. Amino acid sequence: CASSLTQGHSGEQYF.